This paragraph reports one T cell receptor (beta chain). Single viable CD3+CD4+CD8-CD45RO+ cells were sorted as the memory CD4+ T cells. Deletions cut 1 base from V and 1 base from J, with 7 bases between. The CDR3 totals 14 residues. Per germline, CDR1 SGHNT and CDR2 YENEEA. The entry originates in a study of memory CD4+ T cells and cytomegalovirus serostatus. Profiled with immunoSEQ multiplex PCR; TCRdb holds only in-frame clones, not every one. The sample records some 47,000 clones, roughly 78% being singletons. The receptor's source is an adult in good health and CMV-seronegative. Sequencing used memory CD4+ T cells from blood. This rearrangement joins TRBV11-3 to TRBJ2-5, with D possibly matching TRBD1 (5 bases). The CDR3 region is CASSLGGGQETQYF. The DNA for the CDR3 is TGTGCCAGCAGCTTAGGGGGCGGCCAAGAGACCCAGTACTTC.